A single sample gave rise to the 25 T cell receptor beta chains below, sequenced in a study of regulatory T cells in long-lasting Graves disease. Relying on iRepertoire HTBI primers and Arm-PCR of CDR3 regions, the team built TCR beta libraries. TCRdb re-analysed the multiplex PCR reads in MiXCR, keeping a single row per CDR3 protein. The sample holds approximately 470,000 distinct CDR3 sequences; around 21% are singletons and the top ten take approximately 8%. Time point reported: persistent/refractory GD, antithyroid drugs over 5 years with positive TRAb. There was RNA extracted from PBMCs, and the TCR library was made from it. This material consisted of peripheral blood mononuclear cells (PBMCs), taken when the disease was refractory, from a patient treated with antithyroid drugs. The receptors shown here come from a female donor with Graves disease.

The V gene is TRBV11-2, the J gene TRBJ2-1, with no clear D. V was shortened by 0 bases and J by 4 bases, with 7 bases between the two germline ends. Germline CDR1 SGHAT, CDR2 FQNNGV. This CDR3 spans 14 amino acids. This chain's CDR3 is CASSLDPRYNEQFF. In nucleotides, the CDR3 is TGTGCCAGCAGCTTAGATCCTAGGTACAATGAGCAGTTCTTC.

This clonotype was found many times. This chain uses TRBV28 with TRBJ2-1, with D maybe TRBD2 (5 bases). The CDR3 covers 14 residues. Germline-derived CDR1 and CDR2 are MDHEN and SYDVKM. V was shortened by 3 bases and J by 10 bases, with 16 bases between the two germline ends. Written as DNA, the CDR3 is TGTGCCAGCAGTTTGTATCGGGAAACGCCCGAGCAGTTCTTC. Translating gives CASSLYRETPEQFF.

This clonotype has more than one count but fewer than ten. The chain uses TRBV7-2 and TRBJ2-7; D gene unclear. This CDR3 spans 13 amino acids. Germline CDR1 reads SGHTA; CDR2 reads FQGNSA. The ends were cut back, 2 bases at V and 7 bases at J, with 12 bases in the middle. The CDR3 loop is CASSLSPSLEQYF. CDR3 DNA sequence: TGTGCCAGCAGCTTAAGTCCCTCTCTAGAGCAGTACTTC.

This clonotype was found many times. This chain uses TRBV27 with TRBJ2-2; unclear D gene. Germline V gene sequence: CDR1 MNHEY, CDR2 SMNVEV (reference sequence). With 7 bases removed from V and 4 bases from J, the gap between germline ends came to 13 bases. This CDR3 comprises 14 residues. CDR3 loop: CASTDFSSTGELFF. In nucleotides, the CDR3 is TGTGCCAGCACCGACTTTAGTAGCACCGGGGAGCTGTTTTTT.

The genes are TRBV28 and TRBJ2-3; 8 bases fit TRBD2. Per germline, CDR1 MDHEN and CDR2 SYDVKM. V lost 6 bases and J lost 1; bases outside the gene matches: 3. This CDR3 has 14 residues. The CDR3 loop reads CASRVAGRTDTQYF. In DNA form, the CDR3 reads TGTGCCAGCAGAGTAGCGGGACGCACAGATACGCAGTATTTT.

This clonotype was seen a few times. V is TRBV29-1 and J is TRBJ2-7; tentatively, D is TRBD1 (6 bases). The CDR3 runs 14 residues. The V end was cut by 5 bases, the J end by 4 bases, with 18 bases between. Per germline, CDR1 SQVTM and CDR2 ANQGSEA. The CDR3 is CSVLGDNRLYEQYF. The CDR3 DNA is TGCAGCGTTCTTGGGGACAACCGACTTTACGAGCAGTACTTC.

Notes on this clonotype: One junction end does not reproduce the germline sequence, and a read error may be involved. The chain employs TRBV10-3 and TRBJ1-6; no firm D call. The CDR3 runs to 12 residues. Germline V gene data show CDR1 as ENHRY and CDR2 as SYGVKD. The CDR3 is CATSEVGSPLHF. The DNA for the CDR3 is TGTGCCACCAGTGAAGTTGGATCACCCCTCCACTTT.

This clonotype was detected many times. The chain combines TRBV27 with TRBJ2-7; no definite D call. V lost 2 bases and J 3 bases, leaving 8 bases between the germline ends. This CDR3 region has 13 residues. Germline V gene data show CDR1 as MNHEY and CDR2 as SMNVEV (reference sequence). The CDR3 nucleotides read TGTGCCAGCAGTTTAGGGGTCGGCTACGAGCAGTACTTC. Its translation: CASSLGVGYEQYF.

The table lists this clonotype with many counts. The V and J genes are TRBV18 and TRBJ1-5; a possible D gene is TRBD1 (5 bases). The CDR3 covers 14 residues. V lost 3 bases, J lost 2 bases, and 8 bases lay in between. Germline V lookup: CDR1 KGHSH, CDR2 LQKENI. DNA for the CDR3: TGTGCCAGCTCACCGCTCAGGGGCAATCAGCCCCAGCATTTT. Residues: CASSPLRGNQPQHF.

This clonotype was seen a handful of times. The V gene is TRBV19, the J gene TRBJ1-2, with 7 bases identical to TRBD1. Germline values: CDR1 LNHDA, CDR2 SQIVND (reference sequence). The V and J ends lost 6 bases and 3 bases, in that order; junction bases with no gene match: 4. The length of the CDR3 is 13 residues. Here the CDR3 reads CASRAGGDYGYTF. The CDR3 DNA reads TGTGCCAGTAGAGCAGGGGGAGACTATGGCTACACCTTC.

This clonotype occurred many times. The chain has TRBV28 and TRBJ1-1; TRBD1 agrees at 7 bases. V dropped 5 bases and J dropped 8; count of bases not matched to a gene: 5. CDR1 and CDR2 from the germline V gene are MDHEN and SYDVKM. The CDR3 extends over 12 amino acids. CDR3 sequence (DNA): TGTGCCAGCAGTGGACAGGTGAGCGAAGCTTTCTTT. It translates to CASSGQVSEAFF.

This clonotype has ten or more counts. The rearrangement uses TRBV2 and TRBJ1-2, with no clear D. V was trimmed by 1 base and J by 4 bases, leaving 7 bases between them. This CDR3 comprises 13 residues. Germline V CDR1 and CDR2: SNHLY, FYNNEI. The CDR3, as DNA: TGTGCCAGCAGTGAAGGCCGGACCTATGGCTACACCTTC. It yields the protein CASSEGRTYGYTF.

This clonotype was recorded at least ten times. The chain joins TRBV7-2 to TRBJ2-7; TRBD2 matches 12 bases. This CDR3 has 17 residues. Germline V gene data show CDR1 as SGHTA and CDR2 as FQGNSA. The trim removed 4 bases at V and 7 bases at J, leaving 14 bases unmatched. The chain's CDR3 is CASSSSHSSGRAREQYF. Here the CDR3 DNA reads TGTGCCAGCAGCTCGAGCCATTCTAGCGGGAGGGCCCGGGAGCAGTACTTC.

Note on this clonotype: A read error may explain this, as a much larger clone is one base away. This chain connects TRBV11-2 to TRBJ2-5; D is possibly TRBD1 (6 bases). CDR3 length: 16 residues. V lost 0 bases and J lost 5, with 16 bases in between. CDR1 SGHAT and CDR2 FQNNGV come from the germline V gene. CDR3 DNA: TGTGCCAGCAGCTTAGATTGGGACACCCGGAGGGAGACCCAGTACTTC. Amino acids: CASSLDWDTRRETQYF. The full variable domain, rest sourced from reference TRBV11-2 and TRBJ2-5, is EAGVAQSPRYKIIEKRQSVAFWCNPISGHATLYWYQQILGQGPKLLIQFQNNGVVDDSQLPKDRFSAERLKGVDSTLKIQPAKLEDSAVYLCASSLDWDTRRETQYFGPGTRLLVL.

In this sample, this clonotype turned up a few times. V and J are TRBV6-1 and TRBJ1-5; possible D gene TRBD1, 5 bases. With 5 bases removed from V and 8 bases from J, the gap between germline ends came to 10 bases. The germline CDR1 and CDR2 sequences are MNHNS and SASEGT. This CDR3 has 12 residues. As DNA, the CDR3 is TGTGCCAGCAGTACAAGACAGAAGCCCCAGCATTTT. This encodes CASSTRQKPQHF.

The chain is built from TRBV7-8 and TRBJ1-1; 9 nucleotides match TRBD1. The ends lost 5 bases at V and 5 bases at J; junction bases unmatched: 6. Germline V gene data show CDR1 as SGHVS and CDR2 as FQNEAQ. This CDR3 spans 14 amino acids. CDR3 DNA: TGTGCCAGCAGCATACAGGGGGCTTCGACTGAAGCTTTCTTT. It translates to CASSIQGASTEAFF.

Notes on this clonotype: One end of the junction is discordant with germline, which a read error may explain. The chain couples TRBV20-1 to TRBJ2-2; D perhaps matches TRBD2 (6 bases). The CDR3 totals 15 residues. CDR1 is DFQATT, CDR2 SNEGSKA, per germline (reference sequence). The DNA for the CDR3 is TGCAGTGCTAGGACGCTACTTAACTACACCGGGGGGCTGTTTTTT. Its translation: CSARTLLNYTGGLFF.

In the case of this clonotype: A much larger clonotype is one base distant, so this may be a read error. It is likely a read error, because the conserved phenylalanine at the end of the CDR3 is missing. The chain recombines TRBV3-1 with TRBJ1-2; no firm D call. Germline CDR1 LGHDT, CDR2 YNNKEL (reference sequence). The CDR3 has 14 amino acids. V was cut by 0 bases and J by 8 bases, with 13 bases left in between. The CDR3 nucleotides are TGTGCCAGCAGCCAAGATCCTGGTGCAGGAGGCTACACCCTC. It yields the protein CASSQDPGAGGYTL.

This clonotype was detected a few times. The chain has TRBV29-1 and TRBJ2-2; possibly TRBD1 for D (7 bases). Trimming removed 4 bases from V and 4 bases from J, with 31 bases in between. The CDR3 is 20 residues long. The germline V gene encodes CDR1 SQVTM and CDR2 ANQGSEA. The CDR3 sequence is CSVVAGFGTEHPGGTGELFF. The CDR3 DNA reads as TGCAGCGTTGTTGCGGGTTTTGGGACAGAACACCCCGGGGGCACCGGGGAGCTGTTTTTT.

The chain combines TRBV6-2 or TRBV6-3 with TRBJ2-1; tentatively, D is TRBD1 (6 bases). Between the trimmed V and J ends, which lost 4 bases and 0 bases, there was a span of 10 bases. The CDR3 has 15 amino acids. Germline CDR1 and CDR2: MNHEY and SVGEGT. The CDR3 nucleotides read TGTGCCAGCAGTTCCCACAGGGACTCCTACAATGAGCAGTTCTTC. It codes for CASSSHRDSYNEQFF.

V usage is TRBV11-2 and J usage is TRBJ2-5; D is unresolved. Germline V gene sequence: CDR1 SGHAT, CDR2 FQNNGV. Deletions cut 5 bases from V and 1 base from J, with 11 bases between. This CDR3 is 14 amino acids long. DNA of the CDR3: TGTGCCAGCAGCCCCTATCGCATCCAAGAGACCCAGTACTTC. Its translation: CASSPYRIQETQYF.

The table lists this clonotype with a few counts. As the CDR3 is not closed by the conserved phenylalanine or tryptophan, this likely results from a read error. The chain combines TRBV9 with TRBJ1-1; tentative D call: TRBD1 (6 bases). The V gene lost 0 bases and the J gene lost 5 bases, with 14 bases spanning the gap. This CDR3 has 15 amino acids. Germline CDR1 is SGDLS and CDR2 is YYNGEE. DNA of the CDR3: TGTGCCAGCAGCGTAGGGGGGGGCGGACAAACTGAAGCTTTCTCT. Residues: CASSVGGGGQTEAFS.

This clonotype has just a few counts. The rearrangement links TRBV5-4 to TRBJ2-7; TRBD1 or TRBD2 may be the D gene (5 bases each). CDR1 and CDR2 from the germline V gene are SGHNT and YYREEE (reference sequence). There are 14 residues in the CDR3. V lost 4 bases to trimming and J lost 7 bases, with 18 bases between them. Here the CDR3 DNA reads TGTGCCAGCAGCATCTGGACGGGGCCTTGGGAGCAGTACTTC. Its translation is CASSIWTGPWEQYF.

This clonotype showed up many times. V and J are TRBV5-6 and TRBJ2-7, with D possibly being TRBD1 or TRBD2 (5 bases each). Germline V gene data show CDR1 as SGHDT and CDR2 as YYEEEE. V lost 4 bases and J 12 bases, leaving 14 bases between the germline ends. The CDR3 extends over 11 amino acids. CDR3 coding DNA: TGTGCCAGCAGCGTAGACCGGGACGCGTACTTC. Its protein is CASSVDRDAYF.

This clonotype was recorded many times. The rearrangement uses TRBV11-1 and TRBJ1-1; 9 bases fit TRBD1. CDR1 SGHAT and CDR2 FQDESV come from the germline V gene (reference sequence). The CDR3 length is 15 residues. V shed 5 bases, J shed 5 bases, and the junction held 9 bases outside the gene matches. This CDR3 reads CASSPRTGARTEAFF. In DNA form, the CDR3 reads TGTGCCAGCAGCCCCAGGACAGGGGCCAGGACTGAAGCTTTCTTT.